This T cell receptor beta chain was captured in a study of beta chain features in type 1 diabetes. Study as a whole: No patient-donor differences in age, gender, total cells or subset yield.

CDR3 length: 16 residues. The V segment lost 5 bases and the J segment 4 bases; nucleotides outside the gene matches: 13. From germline, CDR1 is SGHTA and CDR2 FQGNSA. Broader study findings: Patients showed naive, central memory and Treg TCRB repertoires that appeared more similar than those of healthy donors. Diminished insertions and augmented deletions at VDJ junctions characterized type 1 diabetes patients.

Sequencing targeted expressed TCRB transcripts, as all isolated RNA had been reverse transcribed. For naive, central memory and regulatory T cell samples, reads averaged approximately 3.6 million. The data were produced by immunoSEQ multiplex PCR, yet TCRdb's version contains in-frame clones alone and is incomplete. The sample records 300,000 to 400,000 clones, roughly 11% being singletons. Of note for this clone: The antigen is not known.

This chain connects TRBV7-2 to TRBJ2-5, with 7 positions matching TRBD2. Sequencing was performed on naive CD4+ T cells from blood. The receptor's source is a woman younger than 45 in good health. The CDR3 reads CASSLRAGSSRETQYF. CDR3 in DNA: TGTGCCAGCAGCCTCCGAGCGGGATCGTCACGAGAGACCCAGTACTTC.